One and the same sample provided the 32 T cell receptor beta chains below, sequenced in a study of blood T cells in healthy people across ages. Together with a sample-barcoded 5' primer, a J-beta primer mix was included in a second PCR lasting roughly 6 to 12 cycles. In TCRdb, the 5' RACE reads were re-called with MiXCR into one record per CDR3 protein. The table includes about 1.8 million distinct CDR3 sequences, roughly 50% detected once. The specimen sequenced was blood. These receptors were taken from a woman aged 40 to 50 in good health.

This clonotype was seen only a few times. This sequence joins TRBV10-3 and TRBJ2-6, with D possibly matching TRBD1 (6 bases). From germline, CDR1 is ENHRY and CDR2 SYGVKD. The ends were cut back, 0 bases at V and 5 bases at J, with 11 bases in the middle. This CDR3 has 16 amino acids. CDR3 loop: CAISESVGARANVLTF. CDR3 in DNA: TGTGCCATCAGTGAGTCTGTGGGGGCTCGGGCCAACGTCCTGACTTTC.

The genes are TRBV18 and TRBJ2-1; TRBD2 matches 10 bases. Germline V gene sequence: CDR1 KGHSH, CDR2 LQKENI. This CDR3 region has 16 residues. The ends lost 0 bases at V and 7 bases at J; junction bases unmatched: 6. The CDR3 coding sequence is TGTGCCAGCTCACCACCTCACCAGCGGGGGGGAAATGAGCAGTTCTTC. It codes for CASSPPHQRGGNEQFF.

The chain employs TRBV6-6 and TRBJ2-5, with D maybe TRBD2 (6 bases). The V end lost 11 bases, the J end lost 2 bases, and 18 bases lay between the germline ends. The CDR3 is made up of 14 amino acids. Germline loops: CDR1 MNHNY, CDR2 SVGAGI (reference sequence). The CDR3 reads CAVGRRGNQETQYF. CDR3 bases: TGTGCCGTCGGCAGGCGGGGAAATCAAGAGACCCAGTACTTC.

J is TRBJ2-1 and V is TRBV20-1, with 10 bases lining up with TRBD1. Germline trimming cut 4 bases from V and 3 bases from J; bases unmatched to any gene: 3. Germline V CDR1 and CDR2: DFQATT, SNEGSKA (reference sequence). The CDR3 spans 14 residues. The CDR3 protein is CSAIDRGHYNEQFF. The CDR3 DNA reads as TGCAGTGCTATAGACAGGGGGCACTACAATGAGCAGTTCTTC.

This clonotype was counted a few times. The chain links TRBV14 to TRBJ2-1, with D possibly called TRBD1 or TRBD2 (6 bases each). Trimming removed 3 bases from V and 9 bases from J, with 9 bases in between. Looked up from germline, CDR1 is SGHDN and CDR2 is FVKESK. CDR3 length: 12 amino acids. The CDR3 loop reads CASSQRGAEQFF. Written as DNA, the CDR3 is TGTGCCAGCAGCCAGAGGGGGGCTGAGCAGTTCTTC.

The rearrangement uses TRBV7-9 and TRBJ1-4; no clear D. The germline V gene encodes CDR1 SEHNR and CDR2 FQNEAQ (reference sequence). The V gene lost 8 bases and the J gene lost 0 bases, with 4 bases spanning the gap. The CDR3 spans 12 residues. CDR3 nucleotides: TGTGCCAGCGACGCAACTAATGAAAAACTGTTTTTT. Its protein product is CASDATNEKLFF.

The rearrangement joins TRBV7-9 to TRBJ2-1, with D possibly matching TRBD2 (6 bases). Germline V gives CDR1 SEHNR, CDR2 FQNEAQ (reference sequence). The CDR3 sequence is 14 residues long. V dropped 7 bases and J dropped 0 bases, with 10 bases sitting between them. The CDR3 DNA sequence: TGTGCCAGCACTCGGGGGAGCTCCTACAATGAGCAGTTCTTC. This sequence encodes CASTRGSSYNEQFF.

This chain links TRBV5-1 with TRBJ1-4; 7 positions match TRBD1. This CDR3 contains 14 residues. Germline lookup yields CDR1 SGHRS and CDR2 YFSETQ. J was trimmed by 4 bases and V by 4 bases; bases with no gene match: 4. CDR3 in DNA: TGCGCCAGCAGCGGAGGGGACAGTAATGAAAAACTGTTTTTT. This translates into CASSGGDSNEKLFF.

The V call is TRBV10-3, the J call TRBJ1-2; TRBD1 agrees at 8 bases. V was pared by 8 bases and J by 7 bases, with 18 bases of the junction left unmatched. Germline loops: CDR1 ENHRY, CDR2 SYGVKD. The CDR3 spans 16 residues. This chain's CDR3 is CAIHNEPQGARRGYTF. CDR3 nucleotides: TGTGCCATCCACAACGAACCTCAGGGGGCGCGGCGTGGCTACACCTTC.

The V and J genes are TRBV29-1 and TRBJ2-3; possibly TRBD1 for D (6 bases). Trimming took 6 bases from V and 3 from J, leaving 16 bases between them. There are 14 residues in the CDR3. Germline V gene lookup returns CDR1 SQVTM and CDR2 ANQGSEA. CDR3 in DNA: TGCAGCGTCTCAGGACAGCTACTAACAGATACGCAGTATTTT. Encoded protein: CSVSGQLLTDTQYF.

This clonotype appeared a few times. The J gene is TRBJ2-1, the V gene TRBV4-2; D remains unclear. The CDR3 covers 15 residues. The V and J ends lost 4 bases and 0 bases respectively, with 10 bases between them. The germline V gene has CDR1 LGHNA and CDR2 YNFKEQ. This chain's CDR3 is CASSPDASSYNEQFF. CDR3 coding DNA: TGTGCCAGCAGCCCCGACGCCAGCTCCTACAATGAGCAGTTCTTC.

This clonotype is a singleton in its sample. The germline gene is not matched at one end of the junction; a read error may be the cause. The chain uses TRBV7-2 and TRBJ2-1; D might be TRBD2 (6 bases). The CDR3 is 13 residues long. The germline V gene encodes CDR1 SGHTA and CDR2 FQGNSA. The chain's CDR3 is CACSTGGYNEQFF. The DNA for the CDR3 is TGTGCCTGCAGCACCGGGGGTTACAATGAGCAGTTCTTC.

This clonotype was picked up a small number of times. The CDR3 DNA reads TGCGCCAGCAGCTTGGTACCGGGACAGTATGACGAGCAGTACTTC. Translated: CASSLVPGQYDEQYF. The chain is built from TRBV5-1 and TRBJ2-7, with 7 bases identical to TRBD1. Germline V gene sequence: CDR1 SGHRS, CDR2 YFSETQ. CDR3 size: 15 residues. After removal of 0 bases from V and 5 bases from J, the junction contained 8 bases not matched to a gene.

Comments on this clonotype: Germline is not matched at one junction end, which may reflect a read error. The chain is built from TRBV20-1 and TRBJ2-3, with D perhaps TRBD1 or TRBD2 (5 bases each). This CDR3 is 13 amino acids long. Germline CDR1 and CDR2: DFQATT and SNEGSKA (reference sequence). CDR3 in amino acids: CNAREGYTDTQYF. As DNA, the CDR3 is TGCAATGCTAGAGAGGGGTACACAGATACGCAGTATTTT.

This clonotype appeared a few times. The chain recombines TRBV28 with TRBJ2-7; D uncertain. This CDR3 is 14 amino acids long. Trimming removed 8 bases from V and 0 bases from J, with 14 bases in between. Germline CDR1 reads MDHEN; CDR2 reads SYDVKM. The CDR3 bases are TGTGCCAGCGGCTACTCTATCGGCTCCTACGAGCAGTACTTC. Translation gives CASGYSIGSYEQYF.

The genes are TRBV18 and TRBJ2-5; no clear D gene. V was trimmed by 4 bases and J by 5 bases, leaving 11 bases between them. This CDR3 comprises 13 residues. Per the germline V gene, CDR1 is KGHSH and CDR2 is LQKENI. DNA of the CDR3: TGTGCCAGCTCACGGGCCCCACATGAGACCCAGTACTTC. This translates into CASSRAPHETQYF.

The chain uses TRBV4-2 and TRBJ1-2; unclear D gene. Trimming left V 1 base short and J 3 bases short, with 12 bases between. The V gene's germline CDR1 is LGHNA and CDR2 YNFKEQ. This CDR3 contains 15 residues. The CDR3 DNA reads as TGTGCCAGCAGCCAAGTAAACGGACCCGACTATGGCTACACCTTC. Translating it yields CASSQVNGPDYGYTF.

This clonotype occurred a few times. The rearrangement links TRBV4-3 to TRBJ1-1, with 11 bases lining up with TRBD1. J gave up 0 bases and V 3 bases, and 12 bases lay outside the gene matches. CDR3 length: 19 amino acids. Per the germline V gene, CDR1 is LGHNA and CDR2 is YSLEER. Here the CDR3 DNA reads TGCGCCAGCAGCCAGTCTGCCGGGACAGGGGGGCTAATGAACACTGAAGCTTTCTTT. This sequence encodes CASSQSAGTGGLMNTEAFF.

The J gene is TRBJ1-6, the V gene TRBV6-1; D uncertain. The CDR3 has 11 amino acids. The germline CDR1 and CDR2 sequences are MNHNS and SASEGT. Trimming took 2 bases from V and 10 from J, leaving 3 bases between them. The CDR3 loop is CASSERSPLHF. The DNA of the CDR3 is TGTGCCAGCAGTGAAAGATCACCCCTCCACTTT.

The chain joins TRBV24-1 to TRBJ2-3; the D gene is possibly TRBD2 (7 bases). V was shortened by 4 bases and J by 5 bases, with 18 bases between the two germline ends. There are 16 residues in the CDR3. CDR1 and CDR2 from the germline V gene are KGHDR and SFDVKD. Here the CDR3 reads CATSDPGGGGGDTQYF. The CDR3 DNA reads TGTGCCACCAGTGACCCTGGGGGCGGCGGGGGAGATACGCAGTATTTT.

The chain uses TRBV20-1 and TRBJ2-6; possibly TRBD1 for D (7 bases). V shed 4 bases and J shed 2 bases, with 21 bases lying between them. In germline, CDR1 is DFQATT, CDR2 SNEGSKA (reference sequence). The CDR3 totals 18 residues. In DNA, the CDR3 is TGCAGTGCTATTTCGGGGGACAGCACACGCACTGGGGCCAACGTCCTGACTTTC. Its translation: CSAISGDSTRTGANVLTF.

CDR3 in amino acids: CSARRSGGAIGSWDTQYF. CDR3 coding DNA: TGCAGTGCTAGGAGGAGCGGGGGGGCCATTGGGTCGTGGGATACGCAGTATTTT. The V and J genes are TRBV20-1 and TRBJ2-3, with 10 bases identical to TRBD2. Unmatched junction bases numbered 18, after V lost 3 bases and J lost 6 bases. The CDR3 is 18 residues long. Germline values: CDR1 DFQATT, CDR2 SNEGSKA (reference sequence).

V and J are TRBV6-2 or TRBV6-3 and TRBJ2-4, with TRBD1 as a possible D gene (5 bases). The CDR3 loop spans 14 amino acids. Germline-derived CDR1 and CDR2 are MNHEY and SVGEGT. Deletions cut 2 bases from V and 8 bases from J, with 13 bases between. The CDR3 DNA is TGTGCCAGCAGTTACAACACAGGTGCAGACATTCAGTACTTC. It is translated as CASSYNTGADIQYF.

The CDR3 sequence: CSVAGQGHYGYTF. As DNA, the CDR3 is TGCAGCGTCGCCGGACAGGGGCACTATGGCTACACCTTC. This chain uses TRBV29-1 with TRBJ1-2, with 9 bases identical to TRBD1. V lost 6 bases and J lost 3; bases outside the gene matches: 5. CDR3 length: 13 amino acids. Germline CDR1 reads SQVTM; CDR2 reads ANQGSEA.

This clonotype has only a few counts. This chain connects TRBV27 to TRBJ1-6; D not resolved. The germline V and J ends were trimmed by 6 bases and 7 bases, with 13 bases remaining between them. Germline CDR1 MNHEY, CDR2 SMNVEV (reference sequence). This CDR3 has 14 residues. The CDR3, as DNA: TGTGCCAGCAGGCCTACGATCCTAAATTCACCCCTCCACTTT. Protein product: CASRPTILNSPLHF.

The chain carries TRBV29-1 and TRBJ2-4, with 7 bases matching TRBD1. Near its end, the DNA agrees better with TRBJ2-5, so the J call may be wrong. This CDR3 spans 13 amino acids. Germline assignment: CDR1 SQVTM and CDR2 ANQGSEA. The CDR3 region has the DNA TGCAGCGCAAACCCGGGACAGAGGGAGACCCAGTACTTC. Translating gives CSANPGQRETQYF.

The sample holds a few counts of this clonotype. CDR3 region: CASSQAWTGLSGANVLTF. Written as DNA, the CDR3 is TGTGCCAGCAGCCAAGCCTGGACAGGGCTCTCTGGGGCCAACGTCCTGACTTTC. The gene calls are TRBV3-1 and TRBJ2-6; TRBD1 matches 8 bases. V lost 1 base and J lost 0; bases outside the gene matches: 5. The CDR3 is 18 amino acids. CDR1 is LGHDT and CDR2 is YNNKEL in the germline V gene (reference sequence).

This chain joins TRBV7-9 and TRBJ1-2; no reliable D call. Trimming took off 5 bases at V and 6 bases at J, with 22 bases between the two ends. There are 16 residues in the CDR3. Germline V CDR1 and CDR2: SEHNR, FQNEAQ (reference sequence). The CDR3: CASSPTRAAPGNGYTF. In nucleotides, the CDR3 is TGTGCCAGCAGCCCTACAAGGGCGGCCCCTGGGAATGGCTACACCTTC.

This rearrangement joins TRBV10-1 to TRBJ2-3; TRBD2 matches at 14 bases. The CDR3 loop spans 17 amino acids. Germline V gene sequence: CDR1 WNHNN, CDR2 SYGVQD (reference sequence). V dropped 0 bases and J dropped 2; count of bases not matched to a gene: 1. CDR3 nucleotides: TGCGCCAGCAGTGAGTCGACTAGCGGGGGGGCCACAGATACGCAGTATTTT. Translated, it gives CASSESTSGGATDTQYF.

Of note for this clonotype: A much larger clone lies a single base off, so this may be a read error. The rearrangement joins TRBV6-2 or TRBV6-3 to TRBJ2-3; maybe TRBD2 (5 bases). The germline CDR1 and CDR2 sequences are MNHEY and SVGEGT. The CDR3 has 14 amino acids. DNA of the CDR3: TGTGCCGGCAGCCCCGGACTCCGCCCAGATACGCAGTATTTT. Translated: CAGSPGLRPDTQYF.

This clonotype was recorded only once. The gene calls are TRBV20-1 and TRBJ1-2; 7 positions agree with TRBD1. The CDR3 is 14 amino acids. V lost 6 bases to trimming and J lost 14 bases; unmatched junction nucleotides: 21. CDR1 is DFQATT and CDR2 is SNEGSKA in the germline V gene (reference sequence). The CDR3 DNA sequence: TGCAGTGCCACCAACCGGGGACAGAACTATGACTATACCTTC. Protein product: CSATNRGQNYDYTF.

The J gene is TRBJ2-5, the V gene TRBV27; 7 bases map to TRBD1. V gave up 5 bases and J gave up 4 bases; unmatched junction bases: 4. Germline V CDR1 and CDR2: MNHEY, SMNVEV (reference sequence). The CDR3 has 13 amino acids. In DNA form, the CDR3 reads TGTGCCAGCAGTGCCCAGGGGGTAGAGACCCAGTACTTC. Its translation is CASSAQGVETQYF.